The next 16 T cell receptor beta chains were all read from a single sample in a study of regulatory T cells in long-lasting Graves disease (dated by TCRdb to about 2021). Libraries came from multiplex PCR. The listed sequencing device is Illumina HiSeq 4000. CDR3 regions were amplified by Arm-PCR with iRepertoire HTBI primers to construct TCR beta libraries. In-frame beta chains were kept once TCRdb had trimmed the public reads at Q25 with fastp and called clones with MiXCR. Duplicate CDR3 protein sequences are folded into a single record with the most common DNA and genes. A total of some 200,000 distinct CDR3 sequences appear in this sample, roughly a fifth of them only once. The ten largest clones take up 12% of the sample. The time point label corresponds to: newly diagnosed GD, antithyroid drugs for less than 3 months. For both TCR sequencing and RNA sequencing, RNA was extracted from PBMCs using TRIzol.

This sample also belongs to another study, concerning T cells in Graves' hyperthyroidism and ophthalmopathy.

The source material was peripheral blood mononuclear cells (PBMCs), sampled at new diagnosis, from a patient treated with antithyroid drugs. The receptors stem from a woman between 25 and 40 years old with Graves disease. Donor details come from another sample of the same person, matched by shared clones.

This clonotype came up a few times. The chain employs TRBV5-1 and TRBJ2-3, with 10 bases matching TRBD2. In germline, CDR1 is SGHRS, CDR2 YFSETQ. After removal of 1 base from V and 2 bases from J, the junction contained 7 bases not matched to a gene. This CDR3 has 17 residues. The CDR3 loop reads CASSLNPLAGVTDTQYF. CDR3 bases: TGCGCCAGCAGCTTGAACCCCCTAGCGGGAGTCACAGATACGCAGTATTTT.

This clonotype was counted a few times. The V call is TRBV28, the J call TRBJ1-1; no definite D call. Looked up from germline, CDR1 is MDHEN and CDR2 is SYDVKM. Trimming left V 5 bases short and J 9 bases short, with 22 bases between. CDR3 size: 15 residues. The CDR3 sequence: CASSPLTEGRGKAFF. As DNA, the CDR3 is TGTGCCAGCAGTCCCCTGACCGAGGGTAGAGGTAAAGCTTTCTTT.

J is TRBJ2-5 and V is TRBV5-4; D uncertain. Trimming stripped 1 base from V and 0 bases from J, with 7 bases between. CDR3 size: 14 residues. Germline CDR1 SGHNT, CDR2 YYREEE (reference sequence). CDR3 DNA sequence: TGTGCCAGCAGCTTGCGGTCAAACCAAGAGACCCAGTACTTC. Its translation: CASSLRSNQETQYF.

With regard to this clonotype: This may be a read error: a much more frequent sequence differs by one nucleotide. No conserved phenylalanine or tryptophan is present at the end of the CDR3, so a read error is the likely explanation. CDR3 residues: CSATALGGYTS. DNA of the CDR3: TGCAGCGCAACCGCGTTAGGTGGCTACACCTCC. The chain has TRBV29-1 and TRBJ1-2; D uncertain. Trimming left V 7 bases short and J 7 bases short, with 13 bases between. This CDR3 region has 11 residues. CDR1 and CDR2 (germline): SQVTM, ANQGSEA.

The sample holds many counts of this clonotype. CDR3 protein: CATSVTGTGYNTEAFF. CDR3 DNA: TGTGCCACATCAGTCACCGGGACAGGCTATAACACTGAAGCTTTCTTT. The rearrangement joins TRBV6-1 to TRBJ1-1; 8 positions match TRBD1. V trimming: 10 bases; J trimming: 2 bases; junction bases outside the gene matches: 15. Germline V lookup: CDR1 MNHNS, CDR2 SASEGT. CDR3 length: 16 amino acids.

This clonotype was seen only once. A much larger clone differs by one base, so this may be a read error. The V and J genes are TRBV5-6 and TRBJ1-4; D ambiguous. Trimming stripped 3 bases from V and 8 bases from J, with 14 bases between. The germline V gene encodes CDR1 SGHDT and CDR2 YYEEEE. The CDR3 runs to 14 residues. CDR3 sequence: CASSSDSSGEKLFF. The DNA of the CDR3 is TGTGCCAGCAGCTCGGATAGCTCTGGGGAAAAACTGTTTTTT.

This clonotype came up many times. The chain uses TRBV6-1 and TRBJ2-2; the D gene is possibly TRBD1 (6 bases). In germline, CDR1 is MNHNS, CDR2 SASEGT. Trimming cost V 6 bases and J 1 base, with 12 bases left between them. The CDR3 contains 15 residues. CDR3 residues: CASSPDRLNTGELFF. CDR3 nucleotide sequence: TGTGCCAGCAGCCCAGACAGGCTGAACACCGGGGAGCTGTTTTTT.

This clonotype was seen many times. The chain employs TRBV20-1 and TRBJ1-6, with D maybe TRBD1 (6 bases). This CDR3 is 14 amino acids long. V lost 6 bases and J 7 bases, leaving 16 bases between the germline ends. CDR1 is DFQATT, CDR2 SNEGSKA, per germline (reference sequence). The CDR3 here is CSAFQGNRNSPLHF. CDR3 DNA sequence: TGCAGTGCCTTCCAGGGGAACCGGAATTCACCCCTCCACTTT.

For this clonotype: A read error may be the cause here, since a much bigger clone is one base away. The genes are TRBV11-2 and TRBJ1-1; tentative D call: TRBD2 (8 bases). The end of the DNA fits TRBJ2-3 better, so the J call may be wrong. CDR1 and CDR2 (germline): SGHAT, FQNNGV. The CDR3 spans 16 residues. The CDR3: CASSLRGTSGTDMQYF. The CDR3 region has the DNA TGTGCCAGCAGCTTGAGGGGGACTAGTGGGACAGATATGCAGTATTTT.

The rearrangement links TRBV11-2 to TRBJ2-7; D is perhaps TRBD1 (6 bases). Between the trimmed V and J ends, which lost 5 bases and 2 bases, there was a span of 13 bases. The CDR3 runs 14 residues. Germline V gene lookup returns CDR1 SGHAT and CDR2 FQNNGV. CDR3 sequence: CASSIGQYAYEQYF. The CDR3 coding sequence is TGTGCCAGCAGCATCGGACAGTACGCCTACGAGCAGTACTTC. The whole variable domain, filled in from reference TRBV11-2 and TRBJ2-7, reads EAGVAQSPRYKIIEKRQSVAFWCNPISGHATLYWYQQILGQGPKLLIQFQNNGVVDDSQLPKDRFSAERLKGVDSTLKIQPAKLEDSAVYLCASSIGQYAYEQYFGPGTRLTVT.

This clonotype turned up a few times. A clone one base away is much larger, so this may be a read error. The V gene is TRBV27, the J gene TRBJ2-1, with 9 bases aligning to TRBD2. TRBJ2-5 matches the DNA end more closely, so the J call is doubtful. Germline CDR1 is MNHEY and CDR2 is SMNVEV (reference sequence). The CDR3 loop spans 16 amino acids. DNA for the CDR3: TGTGCCAGCAGTCATCTCCCGCGGGGGGGCCAAGAGACCCAGTACTTC. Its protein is CASSHLPRGGQETQYF.

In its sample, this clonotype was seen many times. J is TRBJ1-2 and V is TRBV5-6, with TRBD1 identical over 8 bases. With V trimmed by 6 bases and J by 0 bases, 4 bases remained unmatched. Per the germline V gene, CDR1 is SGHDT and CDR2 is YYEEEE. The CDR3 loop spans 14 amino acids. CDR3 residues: CASNAQGANYGYTF. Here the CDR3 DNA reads TGTGCCAGCAACGCACAGGGGGCTAACTATGGCTACACCTTC.

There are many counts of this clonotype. The CDR3 DNA reads TGTGCCAGCAGGGACAGGAGCTCCTATAATTCACCCCTCCACTTT. This translates into CASRDRSSYNSPLHF. This rearrangement joins TRBV12-3 or TRBV12-4 to TRBJ1-6; 7 bases match TRBD1. The CDR3 consists of 15 residues. J was trimmed by 0 bases and V by 6 bases; bases with no gene match: 2.

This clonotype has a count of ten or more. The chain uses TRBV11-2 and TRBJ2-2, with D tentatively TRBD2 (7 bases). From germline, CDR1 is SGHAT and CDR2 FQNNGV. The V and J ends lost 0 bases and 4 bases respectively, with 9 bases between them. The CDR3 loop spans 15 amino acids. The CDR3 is CASSLEGGPTGELFF. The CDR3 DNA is TGTGCCAGCAGCTTAGAGGGGGGGCCCACCGGGGAGCTGTTTTTT.

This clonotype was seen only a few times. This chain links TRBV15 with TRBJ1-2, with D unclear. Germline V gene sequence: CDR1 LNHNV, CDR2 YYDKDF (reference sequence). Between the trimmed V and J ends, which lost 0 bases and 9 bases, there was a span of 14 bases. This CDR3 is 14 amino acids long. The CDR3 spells CATSRDVLGIRYTF. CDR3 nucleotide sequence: TGTGCCACCAGCAGAGATGTTTTAGGGATTCGCTACACCTTC.

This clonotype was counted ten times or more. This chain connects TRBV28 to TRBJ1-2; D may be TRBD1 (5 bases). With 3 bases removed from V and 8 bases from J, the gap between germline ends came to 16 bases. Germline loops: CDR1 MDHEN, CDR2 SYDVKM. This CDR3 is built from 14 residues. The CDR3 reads CASSFHGGPGGYTF. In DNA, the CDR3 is TGTGCCAGCAGTTTTCATGGGGGTCCTGGGGGCTACACCTTC.